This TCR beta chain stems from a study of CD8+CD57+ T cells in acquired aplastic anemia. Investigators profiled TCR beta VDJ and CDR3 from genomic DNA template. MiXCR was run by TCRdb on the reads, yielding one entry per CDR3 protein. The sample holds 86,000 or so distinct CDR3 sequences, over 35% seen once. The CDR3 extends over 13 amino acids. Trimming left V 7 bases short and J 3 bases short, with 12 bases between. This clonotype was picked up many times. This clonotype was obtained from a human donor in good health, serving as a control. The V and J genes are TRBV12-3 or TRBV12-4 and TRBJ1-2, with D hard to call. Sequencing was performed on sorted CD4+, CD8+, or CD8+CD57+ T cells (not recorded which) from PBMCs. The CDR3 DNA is TGTGCCAGCACCCTGGACGGGGACTATGGCTACACCTTC. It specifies CASTLDGDYGYTF.